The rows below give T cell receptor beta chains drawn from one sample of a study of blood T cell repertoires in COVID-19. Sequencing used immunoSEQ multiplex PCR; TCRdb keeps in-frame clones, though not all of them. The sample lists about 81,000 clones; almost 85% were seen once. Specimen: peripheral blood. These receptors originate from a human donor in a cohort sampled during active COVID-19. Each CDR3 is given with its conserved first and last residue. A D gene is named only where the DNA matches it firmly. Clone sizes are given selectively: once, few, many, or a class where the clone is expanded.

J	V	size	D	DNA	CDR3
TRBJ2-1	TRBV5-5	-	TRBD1	TGTGCCAGCAGCTTGTCAGGGGGCTACTACAATGAGCAGTTCTTC	CASSLSGGYYNEQFF
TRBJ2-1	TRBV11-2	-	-	TGTGCCAGCAGCTTAAGGGGCTACAATGAGCAGTTCTTC	CASSLRGYNEQFF
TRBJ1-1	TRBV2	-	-	TGTGCCAGACTACCCGCGGGAGGCACTGAAGCTTTCTTT	CARLPAGGTEAFF
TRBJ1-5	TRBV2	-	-	TGTGCCAGCAGTGAAGGTGGAAGGAGTAGCAATCAGCCCCAGCATTTT	CASSEGGRSSNQPQHF
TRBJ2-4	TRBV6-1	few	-	TGTGCCAGCAGTGACGGGGGGCCTGGAAACATTCAGTACTTC	CASSDGGPGNIQYF
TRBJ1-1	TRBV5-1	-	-	TGCGCCAGCAGCTTGGGGACAGCCATGAACACTGAAGCTTTCTTT	CASSLGTAMNTEAFF
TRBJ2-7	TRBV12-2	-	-	TGTGCAAGTCGCGGCACAGGGGATCGTCTTTCCTTCTACTACGAGCAGTACTTC	CASRGTGDRLSFYYEQYF
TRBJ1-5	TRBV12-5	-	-	TGTGCTAGTGCCAGCAGGGCTTGGCCCCAGCATTTT	CASASRAWPQHF
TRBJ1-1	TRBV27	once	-	TGTGCCAGCAGTTTATTGTACGGGAAGGGCACTGAAGCTTTCTTT	CASSLLYGKGTEAFF
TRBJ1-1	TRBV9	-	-	TGTGCCAGCAGCGTAGAGAGCAGGGCTGGCACTGAAGCTTTCTTT	CASSVESRAGTEAFF
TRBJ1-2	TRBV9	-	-	TGTGCCAGCAGCGTGGGCAGAACTATCCTAACTAGTGGCTACACCTTC	CASSVGRTILTSGYTF
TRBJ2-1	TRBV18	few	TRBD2	TGTGCCAGCTCACCACTAGCGGGGGGCTACAATGAGCAGTTCTTC	CASSPLAGGYNEQFF
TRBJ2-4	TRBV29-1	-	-	TGCAGCGTTGAGGGCGGCGGGGTAGCCAAAAACATTCAGTACTTC	CSVEGGGVAKNIQYF
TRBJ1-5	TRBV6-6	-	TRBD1	TGTGCAAGCGGGGACAGAAGTCAGCCCCAGCATTTT	CASGDRSQPQHF
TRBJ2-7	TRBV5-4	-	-	TGTGCCAGCAGCTTGGAACAATTCTACGAGCAGTACTTC	CASSLEQFYEQYF
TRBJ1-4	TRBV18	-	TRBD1	TGTGCCAGCGGGGACAGGGGTTCGGAAAAACTGTTTTTT	CASGDRGSEKLFF
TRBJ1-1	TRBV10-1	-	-	TGCGCCAGCAGTGAGTCGGAGGGAGAGGGGAACACTGAAGCTTTCTTT	CASSESEGEGNTEAFF
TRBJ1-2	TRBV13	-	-	TGTGCCAGCAGCTTAGGCCTCGGGGTGAATGGCTACACCTTC	CASSLGLGVNGYTF
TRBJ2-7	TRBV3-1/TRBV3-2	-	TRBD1	TGTGCCAGCAGCCTGCAGGGGGCGCTCGTCGAGCAGTACTTC	CASSLQGALVEQYF
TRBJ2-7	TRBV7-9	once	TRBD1	TGTGCCAGCAGCGTCCCGGGACAGTCTGTCTACGAGCAGTACTTC	CASSVPGQSVYEQYF
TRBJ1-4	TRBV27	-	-	TGTGCCAGCAGTTTTCGGGGGACTAATGAAAAACTGTTTTTT	CASSFRGTNEKLFF
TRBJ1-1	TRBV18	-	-	TGTGCCAGCAAGGGGTCTGGTCGAGCTTTCTTT	CASKGSGRAFF
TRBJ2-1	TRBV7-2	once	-	TGTGCCAGCAGCTTAAGTCCCGGGGAGTGGGTCGAGCAGTTCTTC	CASSLSPGEWVEQFF